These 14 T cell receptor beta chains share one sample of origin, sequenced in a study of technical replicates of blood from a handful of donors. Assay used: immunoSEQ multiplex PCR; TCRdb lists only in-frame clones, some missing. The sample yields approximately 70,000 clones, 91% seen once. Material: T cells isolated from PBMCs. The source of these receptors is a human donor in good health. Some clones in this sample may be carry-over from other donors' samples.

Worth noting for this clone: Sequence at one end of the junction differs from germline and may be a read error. CDR3 protein: CASSPYRLGQGETQYF. The CDR3 DNA follows: TGTGCTAGCAGCCCTTACAGGTTGGGACAGGGAGAGACCCAGTACTTC. The rearrangement uses TRBV7-7 and TRBJ2-5, with 9 bases lining up with TRBD1. CDR3 size: 16 residues. The germline V gene has CDR1 SSHAT and CDR2 FNYEAQ (reference sequence).

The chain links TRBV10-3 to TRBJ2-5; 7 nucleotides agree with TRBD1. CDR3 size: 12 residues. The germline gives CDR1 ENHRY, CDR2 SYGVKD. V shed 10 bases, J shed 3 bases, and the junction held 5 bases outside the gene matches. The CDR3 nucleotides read TGTGCCAGTGGACAGGTGGAAGAGACCCAGTACTTC. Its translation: CASGQVEETQYF.

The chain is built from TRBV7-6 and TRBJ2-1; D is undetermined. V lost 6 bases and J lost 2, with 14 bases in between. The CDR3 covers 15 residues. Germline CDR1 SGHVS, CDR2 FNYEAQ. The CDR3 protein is CASSTIKIAYNEQFF. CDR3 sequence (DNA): TGTGCCAGCAGTACTATAAAAATCGCCTACAATGAGCAGTTCTTC.

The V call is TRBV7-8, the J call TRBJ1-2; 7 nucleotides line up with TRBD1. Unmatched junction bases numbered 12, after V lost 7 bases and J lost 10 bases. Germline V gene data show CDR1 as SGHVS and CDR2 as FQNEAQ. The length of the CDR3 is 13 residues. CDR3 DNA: TGTGCCAGCAAGTCCAGGGGGGTTCAGGACTACACCTTC. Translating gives CASKSRGVQDYTF.

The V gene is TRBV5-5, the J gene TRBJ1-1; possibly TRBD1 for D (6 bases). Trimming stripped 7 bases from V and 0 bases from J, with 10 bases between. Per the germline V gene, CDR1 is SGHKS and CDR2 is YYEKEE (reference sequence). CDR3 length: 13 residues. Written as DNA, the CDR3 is TGTGCCAGCGTACAGGGTCTGAACACTGAAGCTTTCTTT. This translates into CASVQGLNTEAFF.

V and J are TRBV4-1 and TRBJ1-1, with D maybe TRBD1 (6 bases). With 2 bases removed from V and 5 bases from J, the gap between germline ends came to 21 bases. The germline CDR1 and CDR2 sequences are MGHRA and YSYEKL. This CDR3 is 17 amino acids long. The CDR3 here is CASSQFKLSTGTTEAFF. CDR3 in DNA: TGCGCCAGCAGCCAATTCAAACTTTCGACAGGCACAACTGAAGCTTTCTTT.

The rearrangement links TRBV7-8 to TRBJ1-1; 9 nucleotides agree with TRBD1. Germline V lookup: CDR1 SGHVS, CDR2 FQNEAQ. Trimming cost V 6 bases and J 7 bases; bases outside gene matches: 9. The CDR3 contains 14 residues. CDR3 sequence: CASSTKQGANEAFF. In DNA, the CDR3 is TGTGCCAGCAGTACAAAACAGGGGGCAAATGAAGCTTTCTTT.

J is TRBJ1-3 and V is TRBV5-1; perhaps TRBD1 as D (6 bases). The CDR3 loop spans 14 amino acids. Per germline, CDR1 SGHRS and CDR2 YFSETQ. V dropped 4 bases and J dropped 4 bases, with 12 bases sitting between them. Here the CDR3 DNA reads TGCGCCAGCAGCGTGGCAGGGGCGGGAAACACCATATATTTT. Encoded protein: CASSVAGAGNTIYF.

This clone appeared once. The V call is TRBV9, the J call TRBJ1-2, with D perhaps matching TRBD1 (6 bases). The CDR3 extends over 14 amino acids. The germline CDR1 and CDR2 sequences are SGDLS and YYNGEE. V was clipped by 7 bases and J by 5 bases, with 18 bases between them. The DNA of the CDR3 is TGTGCCAGCGGCGAGGGGGAACGTGGGTATGGCTACACCTTC. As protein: CASGEGERGYGYTF.

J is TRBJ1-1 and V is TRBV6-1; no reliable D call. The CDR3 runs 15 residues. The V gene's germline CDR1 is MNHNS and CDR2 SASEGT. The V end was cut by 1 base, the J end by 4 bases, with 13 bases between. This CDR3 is CASSEVIGEGTEAFF. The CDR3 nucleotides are TGTGCCAGCAGTGAAGTGATTGGAGAGGGCACTGAAGCTTTCTTT.

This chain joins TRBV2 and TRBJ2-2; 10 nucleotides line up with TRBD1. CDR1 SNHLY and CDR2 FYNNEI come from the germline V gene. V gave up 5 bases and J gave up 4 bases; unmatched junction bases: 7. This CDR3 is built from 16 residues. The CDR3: CASSTPGQGFTGELFF. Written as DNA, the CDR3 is TGTGCCAGCAGTACCCCGGGACAGGGGTTCACCGGGGAGCTGTTTTTT. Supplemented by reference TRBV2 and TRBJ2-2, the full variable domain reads EPEVTQTPSHQVTQMGQEVILRCVPISNHLYFYWYRQILGQKVEFLVSFYNNEISEKSEIFDDQFSVERPDGSNFTLKIRSTKLEDSAMYFCASSTPGQGFTGELFFGEGSRLTVL.

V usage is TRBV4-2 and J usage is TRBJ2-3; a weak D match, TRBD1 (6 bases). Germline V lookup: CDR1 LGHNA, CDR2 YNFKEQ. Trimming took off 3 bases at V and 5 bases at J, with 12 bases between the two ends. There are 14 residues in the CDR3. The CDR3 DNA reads TGTGCCAGCAGCCAGGTAGACAGGAAAGATACGCAGTATTTT. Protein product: CASSQVDRKDTQYF.

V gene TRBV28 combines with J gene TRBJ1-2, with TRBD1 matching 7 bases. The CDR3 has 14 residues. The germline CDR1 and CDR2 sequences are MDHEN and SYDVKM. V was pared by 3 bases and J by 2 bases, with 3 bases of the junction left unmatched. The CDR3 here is CASSFLQGNYGYTF. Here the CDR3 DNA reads TGTGCCAGCAGTTTTTTACAGGGGAACTATGGCTACACCTTC.

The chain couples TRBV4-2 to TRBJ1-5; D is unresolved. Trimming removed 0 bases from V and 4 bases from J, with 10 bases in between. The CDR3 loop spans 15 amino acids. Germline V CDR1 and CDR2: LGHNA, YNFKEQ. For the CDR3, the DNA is TGTGCCAGCAGCCAAGAGGGCCGGGGTAATCAGCCCCAGCATTTT. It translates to CASSQEGRGNQPQHF.